The rows below give T cell receptor beta chains drawn from one sample of a study of neoadjuvant anti-PD-1 for oral cavity cancer. The method was immunoSEQ multiplex PCR; TCRdb's version includes in-frame clones alone and lacks a portion of them. The data contain about 10,000 clones, 63% of them singletons. Specimen: tumor tissue, collected after nivolumab (anti-PD-1) treatment. The receptors here all came from a person aged 35-79 years with oral cavity squamous cell carcinoma. The CDR3 runs from the conserved cysteine through the conserved F or W. The D gene is left open where the match is weak. Clone size is shown for a subset of rows, as once, few, many or a class of expanded clone.

>.|TRBV2|.|TRBJ1-4
TGTGCCAGCAGTGACAGGCTGCGAGAAAAACTGTTTTTT
CASSDRLREKLFF
>.|TRBV18|.|TRBJ1-1
TGTGCCAGCTCACCAGTTATTTACACTGAAGCTTTCTTT
CASSPVIYTEAFF
>.|TRBV6-1|.|TRBJ1-1
TGTGCCAGCGGATTGGCAACTGAAGCTTTCTTT
CASGLATEAFF
>TRBD1|TRBV5-5|.|TRBJ1-1
TGTGCCAGCAGCTTGGAGCCAGGGGGCAGAGCTTTCTTT
CASSLEPGGRAFF
>TRBD1|TRBV6-1|.|TRBJ2-5
TGTGCCAGCGCCGACAGGGTAGAGACCCAGTACTTC
CASADRVETQYF
>.|TRBV9|.|TRBJ1-3
TGTGCCAGCAGCGTAAACGAGGAATCCATATATTTT
CASSVNEESIYF
>TRBD1|TRBV9|.|TRBJ2-2
TGTGCCAGCAGCGCAAGAGGACAGGGGGTAACGAACACCGGGGAGCTGTTTTTT
CASSARGQGVTNTGELFF
>.|TRBV28|.|TRBJ1-3
TGTGCCAGCCAGACAGCCAGCTCTGGAAACACCATATATTTT
CASQTASSGNTIYF
>.|TRBV6-1|few|TRBJ1-5
TGTGCCAGCAGTGAAGTTTTCGATCAGCCCCAGCATTTT
CASSEVFDQPQHF
>TRBD2|TRBV13|.|TRBJ2-7
TGTGCCAGCAGCGCCCGACTAGCGGGAGCCTACGAGCAGTACTTC
CASSARLAGAYEQYF
>.|TRBV9|.|TRBJ1-2
TGTGCCAGCAGCTCCCGGGGGGAGGGTGGCTACACCTTC
CASSSRGEGGYTF
>.|TRBV19|.|TRBJ1-5
TGTGCCAGTAGTGGGAGCAATCAGCCCCAGCATTTT
CASSGSNQPQHF
>TRBD1|TRBV2|.|TRBJ1-2
TGTGCCAGCTTACGAGGTCCCGGGACAGATTATGGCTACACCTTC
CASLRGPGTDYGYTF
>.|TRBV18|few|TRBJ2-5
TGTGCCAGCTCACCACGGGCCTTCGGGACCGGACAAGAGACCCAGTACTTC
CASSPRAFGTGQETQYF
>.|TRBV12-5|.|TRBJ2-3
TGTGCTAGTAAATTGTCAGGGCGGGATACGCAGTATTTT
CASKLSGRDTQYF
>TRBD1|TRBV4-2|.|TRBJ1-1
TGTGCCAGCAGCCAACTAGGACAGGGAAGGGGGACTGAAGCTTTCTTT
CASSQLGQGRGTEAFF
>.|TRBV4-1|few|TRBJ1-1
TGCGCCAGCAGCCTACTACAGGGAAACACTGAAGCTTTCTTT
CASSLLQGNTEAFF
>TRBD1|TRBV19|few|TRBJ1-5
TGTGCCAGTAGCAACTCGGGGACAGGAAATCAGCCCCAGCATTTT
CASSNSGTGNQPQHF
>.|TRBV2|.|TRBJ1-1
TGTGCCACCCTTTGGGGTGACACTGAAGCTTTCTTT
CATLWGDTEAFF
>TRBD1|TRBV5-1|.|TRBJ2-7
TGCGCCAGCAGCTTGGGGACAGGGGATGCCTACGAGCAGTACTTC
CASSLGTGDAYEQYF
>.|TRBV2|.|TRBJ2-7
TGTGCCAGCAGTGAAGAACAGGGCGGCTCCTACGAGCAGTACTTC
CASSEEQGGSYEQYF
>.|TRBV30|.|TRBJ2-2
TGTGCCTGGCAAATAGGCTTCGGCGGGGAGCTGTTTTTT
CAWQIGFGGELFF
>.|TRBV25-1|.|TRBJ1-1
TGTGCCAGCAGTGGCCCAGGGAGGAACACTGAAGCTTTCTTT
CASSGPGRNTEAFF
>.|TRBV5-1|few|TRBJ1-2
TGCGCCAGCAGCGCCGGTGGAGATGGCTACACCTTC
CASSAGGDGYTF
>.|TRBV18|few|TRBJ1-1
TGTGCCAGCTCACCGGACGGTTGGTTGAACACTGAAGCTTTCTTT
CASSPDGWLNTEAFF
>.|TRBV7-9|.|TRBJ1-5
TGTGCCAGCAGCCTTACAGGGCCCCAGCCCCAGCATTTT
CASSLTGPQPQHF
>TRBD2|TRBV18|few|TRBJ2-7
TGTGCCAGCTCACCGACTAGCGGGGGTTACGAGCAGTACTTC
CASSPTSGGYEQYF
>.|TRBV10-2|.|TRBJ1-3
TGCGCCAGCAGTGGAGGACTAGAAGGAAACACCATATATTTT
CASSGGLEGNTIYF
>TRBD1|TRBV9|.|TRBJ2-1
TGTGCCAGCAGCGTAGGCCGGACAGGACCTTACAATGAGCAGTTCTTC
CASSVGRTGPYNEQFF
>.|TRBV7-8|.|TRBJ2-5
TGTGCCAGCAGCTTAGGGGGCCAAGAGACCCAGTACTTC
CASSLGGQETQYF
>TRBD2|TRBV2|.|TRBJ2-7
TGTGCCAGGGGGGGCAAGGGACCGATAGCGGGACCGGAGCAGTACTTC
CARGGKGPIAGPEQYF
>.|TRBV4-1|.|TRBJ1-1
TGCGCCAGCAGCTCAACAGTGAACACTGAAGCTTTCTTT
CASSSTVNTEAFF
>TRBD2|TRBV5-6|.|TRBJ2-7
TGTGCCAGCAGCTCTCGCCAATTAGCGGGAGGGCATCCCGAGCAGTACTTC
CASSSRQLAGGHPEQYF
>.|TRBV10-3|.|TRBJ1-1
TGTGCCATCAGTGAGTCAGGGCAGGCGGCGGAAAGGGGAGCTTTCTTT
CAISESGQAAERGAFF
>TRBD2|TRBV5-1|.|TRBJ2-5
TGCGCCAGCAGCCGCGGGAGTCGGGAGACCCAGTACTTC
CASSRGSRETQYF
>TRBD1|TRBV19|few|TRBJ2-1
TGTGCCAGTAGTACCATCAAGGGACAGGGGGCAGGTGAGCAGTTCTTC
CASSTIKGQGAGEQFF
>.|TRBV7-9|.|TRBJ1-1
TGTGCCAGCTCCGTGGGGGGGTGGAGCACTGAAGCTTTCTTT
CASSVGGWSTEAFF
>TRBD1|TRBV11-2|.|TRBJ2-7
TGTGCCAGCAATCCGGACAGGAACTCCTACGAGCAGTACTTC
CASNPDRNSYEQYF
>.|TRBV5-1|.|TRBJ2-3
TGCGCCAGCAGCTTGGGTAGCACAGATACGCAGTATTTT
CASSLGSTDTQYF
>.|TRBV19|.|TRBJ2-1
TGTGCCAGTAGTACCGGGGGCCTAGCGGACAATGAGCAGTTCTTC
CASSTGGLADNEQFF
>.|TRBV15|once|TRBJ2-7
TGTGCCACCAGCAGAGGGGACACCCTCGGTGAGCAGTACTTC
CATSRGDTLGEQYF
>.|TRBV14|.|TRBJ1-1
TGTGCCAGCAGCCTAACAGGGTTGGACGCTGAAGCTTTCTTT
CASSLTGLDAEAFF
>.|TRBV27|.|TRBJ1-1
TGTGCCAGCAGTTTTCTTGCAGGGCCCTCGAACACTGAAGCTTTCTTT
CASSFLAGPSNTEAFF
>TRBD1|TRBV2|few|TRBJ1-5
TGTGCCAGCTTTGCCGGGACAGGAGGCCGTAGCAATCAGCCCCAGCATTTT
CASFAGTGGRSNQPQHF
>TRBD1|TRBV28|.|TRBJ1-1
TGTGCCAGCAGTCCCTGGACAGGGTCTAGGAACACTGAAGCTTTCTTT
CASSPWTGSRNTEAFF
>.|TRBV6-5|few|TRBJ1-2
TGTGCCAGCAGCCGCCAGGGTGGACCCTATGGCTACACCTTC
CASSRQGGPYGYTF
>TRBD1|TRBV5-4|.|TRBJ2-7
TGTGCCAGCAGCTCACAGGGGGCCAATAATCTTAATGAGCAGTACTTC
CASSSQGANNLNEQYF
>.|TRBV5-6|.|TRBJ2-1
TGTGCCAGTACTACAACGACCTACAATGAGCAGTTCTTC
CASTTTTYNEQFF
>.|TRBV15|.|TRBJ2-5
TGTGCCACCAGCAGATATAACGGCAGGGAGACCCAGTACTTC
CATSRYNGRETQYF